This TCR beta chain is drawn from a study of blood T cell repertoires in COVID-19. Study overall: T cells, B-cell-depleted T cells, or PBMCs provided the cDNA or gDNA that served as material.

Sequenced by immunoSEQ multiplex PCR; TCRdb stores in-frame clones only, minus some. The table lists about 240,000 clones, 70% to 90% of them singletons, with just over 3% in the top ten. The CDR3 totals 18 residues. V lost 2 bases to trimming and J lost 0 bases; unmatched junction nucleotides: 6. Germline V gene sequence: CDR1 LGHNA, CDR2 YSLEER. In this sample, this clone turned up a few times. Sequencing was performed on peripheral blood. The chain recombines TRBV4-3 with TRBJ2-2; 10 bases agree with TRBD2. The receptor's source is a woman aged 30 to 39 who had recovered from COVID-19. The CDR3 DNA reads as TGCGCCAGCAGCCAATCGGCTAGCGGGGGAACGAACACCGGGGAGCTGTTTTTT. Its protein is CASSQSASGGTNTGELFF.